These 6 T cell receptor beta chains were sequenced from one sample in a study of T cell repertoires in cytomegalovirus infection. TCRdb called the reads again in MiXCR, with one record for every CDR3 protein. The sample lists some 43,000 distinct CDR3 sequences, roughly 20% seen once, with about 87% in the top ten. The antigens of these receptors remain unknown. Sequenced material: CD8+ T cells from cultured PBMCs, taken from culture after CMV antigen stimulation. These receptors were collected from a human donor in good health (CMV status not recorded). Some clones in this sample may be carry-over from other donors' samples.

Of note for this clonotype: Germline and junction disagree at one end, which may indicate a read error. The V gene is TRBV5-4, the J gene TRBJ2-1; a possible D gene is TRBD2 (5 bases). CDR3 length: 13 amino acids. Germline V gene data show CDR1 as SGHNT and CDR2 as YYREEE (reference sequence). CDR3 region: CASSPDPSSEQCF. CDR3 sequence (DNA): TGTGCCAGCAGCCCGGACCCTAGCTCCGAGCAGTGCTTC.

The chain is built from TRBV12-3 or TRBV12-4 and TRBJ1-1; D is ambiguous. The CDR3 runs to 13 residues. The germline V and J ends were trimmed by 7 bases and 1 base, with 10 bases remaining between them. The CDR3 loop reads CASTQHGNTEAFF. The CDR3 DNA reads as TGTGCCAGCACCCAACACGGGAACACTGAAGCTTTCTTT.

A few counts support this clonotype. The rearrangement joins TRBV7-6 to TRBJ2-7, with 8 bases lining up with TRBD1. Germline V gene lookup returns CDR1 SGHVS and CDR2 FNYEAQ. This CDR3 comprises 16 residues. The V gene end was trimmed by 7 bases and the J gene end by 1 base; junction bases not matched to a gene: 12. This CDR3 reads CASILNKGTGSYEQYF. Here the CDR3 DNA reads TGTGCCAGCATCCTAAACAAGGGGACAGGATCCTACGAGCAGTACTTC.

This chain uses TRBV12-3 or TRBV12-4 with TRBJ1-4, with no clear D. V was trimmed by 6 bases and J by 5 bases, leaving 10 bases between them. This CDR3 region has 13 residues. CDR3 nucleotide sequence: TGTGCCAGCAGGTTTCACGCGAATGAAAAACTGTTTTTT. This codes for CASRFHANEKLFF.

The V gene is TRBV6-5, the J gene TRBJ1-1; 8 bases are a match to TRBD1. CDR3 size: 14 residues. V trimming: 3 bases; J trimming: 7 bases; junction bases outside the gene matches: 7. Germline values: CDR1 MNHEY, CDR2 SVGAGI. The CDR3 nucleotides are TGTGCCAGCAGTTATGGACAGGGAGGGAATGAAGCTTTCTTT. Amino acids: CASSYGQGGNEAFF.

The chain combines TRBV19 with TRBJ1-2; D remains ambiguous. Germline lookup yields CDR1 LNHDA and CDR2 SQIVND (reference sequence). Trimming stripped 5 bases from V and 2 bases from J, with 12 bases between. This CDR3 spans 14 amino acids. CDR3: CASSPMDGNYGYTF. CDR3 in DNA: TGTGCCAGTAGTCCCATGGACGGAAACTATGGCTACACCTTC.